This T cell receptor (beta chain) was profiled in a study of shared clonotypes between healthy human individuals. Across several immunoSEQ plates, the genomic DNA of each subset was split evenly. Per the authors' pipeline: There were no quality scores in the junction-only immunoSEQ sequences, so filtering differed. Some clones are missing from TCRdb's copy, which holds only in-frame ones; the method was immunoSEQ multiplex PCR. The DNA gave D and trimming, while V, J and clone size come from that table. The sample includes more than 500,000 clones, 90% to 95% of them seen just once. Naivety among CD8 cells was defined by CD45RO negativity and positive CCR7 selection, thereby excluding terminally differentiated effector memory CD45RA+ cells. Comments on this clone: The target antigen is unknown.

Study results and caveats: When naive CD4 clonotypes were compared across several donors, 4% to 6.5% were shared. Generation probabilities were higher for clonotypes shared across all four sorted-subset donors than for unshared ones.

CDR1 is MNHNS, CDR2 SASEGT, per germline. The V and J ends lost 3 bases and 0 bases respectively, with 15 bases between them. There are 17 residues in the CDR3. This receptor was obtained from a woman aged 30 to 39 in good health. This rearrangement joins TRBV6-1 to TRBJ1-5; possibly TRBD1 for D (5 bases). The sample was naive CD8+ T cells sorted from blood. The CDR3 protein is CASSDRTGPYSNQPQHF. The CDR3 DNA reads TGTGCCAGCAGTGACAGAACAGGCCCTTATAGCAATCAGCCCCAGCATTTT.